Detailed here is one T cell receptor beta chain. As yet, its antigen is unknown. The investigators amplified TCR beta CDR3 regions from RNA transcripts. Carried out on the TCR CDR3, a first-round RT-PCR used the HTBI primer set. TCRdb processed the multiplex PCR reads anew with MiXCR; each CDR3 protein has one entry. The profile covers roughly 710,000 distinct CDR3 sequences, with approximately 36% appearing a single time and around 31% taken by the ten largest. This entry belongs to a study of T cells in Graves' hyperthyroidism and ophthalmopathy. Study overall: Peripheral blood was taken when the disease was first diagnosed, before any treatment began.

PBMCs were sourced from approximately 10 ml fresh peripheral blood. Germline V gene sequence: CDR1 SGHTA, CDR2 FQGNSA. V was shortened by 2 bases and J by 11 bases, with 13 bases between the two germline ends. The CDR3 consists of 13 residues. Regarding the study as a whole: From stable hyperthyroidism, ophthalmopathy was set apart by a 13 V-J model.

Sequencing was performed on blood. The J gene is TRBJ1-5, the V gene TRBV7-2; D is possibly TRBD1 (5 bases). The sequence derives from a woman between 40 and 50 years old with Graves' hyperthyroidism. CDR3 DNA sequence: TGTGCCAGCAGCTTAACCCCCCAAGGGGCCCAGCATTTT. It encodes CASSLTPQGAQHF. Supplemented by reference TRBV7-2 and TRBJ1-5, the full variable domain reads GAGVSQSPSNKVTEKGKDVELRCDPISGHTALYWYRQSLGQGLEFLIYFQGNSAPDKSGLPSDRFSAERTGGSVSTLTIQRTQQEDSAVYLCASSLTPQGAQHFGDGTRLSIL.